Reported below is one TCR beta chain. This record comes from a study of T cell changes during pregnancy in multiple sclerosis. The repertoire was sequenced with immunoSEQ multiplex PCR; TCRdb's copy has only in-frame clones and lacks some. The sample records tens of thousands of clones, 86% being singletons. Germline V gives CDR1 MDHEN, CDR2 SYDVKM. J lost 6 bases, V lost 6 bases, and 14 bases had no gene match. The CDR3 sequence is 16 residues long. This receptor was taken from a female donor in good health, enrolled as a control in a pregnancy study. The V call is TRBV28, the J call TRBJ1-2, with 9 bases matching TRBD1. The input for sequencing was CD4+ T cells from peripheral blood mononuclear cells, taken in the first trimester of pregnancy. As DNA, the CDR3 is TGTGCCAGCAGCCGGGACAGGGCCGCCGACGGGGATGGCTACACCTTC. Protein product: CASSRDRAADGDGYTF.